The rows below give T cell receptor beta chains drawn from one sample of a study of OX40 agonist ivuxolimab in advanced cancers. The protocol was immunoSEQ multiplex PCR, while the TCRdb copy is restricted to in-frame clones and leaves out a portion. Among 30,000 or so clones, approximately 80% were seen once, and the ten largest hold roughly 15%. The sequenced sample was CD4+ or CD8+ T cells sorted from blood, obtained in a trial of the OX40 agonist ivuxolimab. The receptor set was obtained from an adult with an advanced solid tumor such as melanoma, head and neck, liver or kidney cancer. Each CDR3 is given with its conserved first and last residue. The order of the fields is V gene, J gene, D gene, clone size, CDR3 DNA, CDR3 protein. A D gene is named only where the DNA matches it firmly. A clone size is listed for some rows: how often the clone was seen (once, few, many), or a class if it is expanded.

v_call: TRBV18
j_call: TRBJ2-7
d_call: TRBD1
clone_size: .
cdr3_nt: TGTGCCAGCTCACCATGGGACAGGCCTAAGGACGAGCAGTACTTC
cdr3_aa: CASSPWDRPKDEQYF

v_call: TRBV2
j_call: TRBJ1-5
d_call: .
clone_size: few
cdr3_nt: TGTGCCAGCAACGATCTTAATAGCAATCAGCCCCAGCATTTT
cdr3_aa: CASNDLNSNQPQHF

v_call: TRBV5-6
j_call: TRBJ1-4
d_call: TRBD1
clone_size: .
cdr3_nt: TGTGCCAGCAGCCCGGACAGGGGTGTAACTCAAAAACTGTTTTTT
cdr3_aa: CASSPDRGVTQKLFF

v_call: TRBV7-9
j_call: TRBJ2-1
d_call: .
clone_size: .
cdr3_nt: TGTGCCAGCAGCCCCCTCCGGGAAACCAATGAGCAGTTCTTC
cdr3_aa: CASSPLRETNEQFF

v_call: TRBV5-1
j_call: TRBJ2-2
d_call: TRBD2
clone_size: few
cdr3_nt: TGCGCCAGCAGCTTGGGGCGAGCGGGATCCACCGGGGAGCTGTTTTTT
cdr3_aa: CASSLGRAGSTGELFF

v_call: TRBV29-1
j_call: TRBJ2-1
d_call: .
clone_size: few
cdr3_nt: TGCAGCGTCCCCTGGCATCGCTACAATGAGCAGTTCTTC
cdr3_aa: CSVPWHRYNEQFF

v_call: TRBV28
j_call: TRBJ1-6
d_call: TRBD1
clone_size: few
cdr3_nt: TGTGCCAGCAGTTTAACGGGACAGGGACGACCAAATTCACCCCTCCACTTT
cdr3_aa: CASSLTGQGRPNSPLHF

v_call: TRBV5-4
j_call: TRBJ2-7
d_call: .
clone_size: once
cdr3_nt: TGTGCCAGCAGCTTTCTGAGAGGCTACGAGCAGTACTTC
cdr3_aa: CASSFLRGYEQYF

v_call: TRBV5-4
j_call: TRBJ1-1
d_call: .
clone_size: .
cdr3_nt: TGTGCCAGCAGCTCTCGGGACTGGACTGAAGCTTTCTTT
cdr3_aa: CASSSRDWTEAFF

v_call: TRBV18
j_call: TRBJ2-1
d_call: .
clone_size: once
cdr3_nt: TGTGCCAGCTCACCCGGGGTAGGGGACGGGAAGTTCTTC
cdr3_aa: CASSPGVGDGKFF

v_call: TRBV6-1
j_call: TRBJ2-5
d_call: TRBD2
clone_size: once
cdr3_nt: TGTGCCAGCAGTGAAGTCCGTGGGGCGGGGGGAGAGACCCAGTACTTC
cdr3_aa: CASSEVRGAGGETQYF

v_call: TRBV7-8
j_call: TRBJ1-4
d_call: .
clone_size: .
cdr3_nt: TGTGCCAGCAGCTCGCCAGGGGAGGAAAAACTGTTTTTT
cdr3_aa: CASSSPGEEKLFF

v_call: TRBV6-6
j_call: TRBJ2-7
d_call: .
clone_size: .
cdr3_nt: TGTGCCAGCAGTTACTCTGGTGGACACCTCTACGAGCAGTACTTC
cdr3_aa: CASSYSGGHLYEQYF

v_call: TRBV28
j_call: TRBJ1-2
d_call: .
clone_size: .
cdr3_nt: TGTGCCAGCAGTGTGGGGATGGGCTACACCTTC
cdr3_aa: CASSVGMGYTF

v_call: TRBV4-2
j_call: TRBJ2-7
d_call: .
clone_size: .
cdr3_nt: TGTGCCAGCAGCCAAGGAGCAGCTTCCTACGAGCAGTACTTC
cdr3_aa: CASSQGAASYEQYF

v_call: TRBV2
j_call: TRBJ1-1
d_call: TRBD1
clone_size: .
cdr3_nt: TGTGCCAGCAAGGGGGCGCCGAGGACTGAAGCTTTCTTT
cdr3_aa: CASKGAPRTEAFF

v_call: TRBV7-9
j_call: TRBJ1-1
d_call: .
clone_size: few
cdr3_nt: TGTGCCAGCAGCTCGGAGGGGAACACTGAAGCTTTCTTT
cdr3_aa: CASSSEGNTEAFF

v_call: TRBV4-1
j_call: TRBJ2-7
d_call: TRBD1
clone_size: .
cdr3_nt: TGCGCCAGCAGCCAAGATCCAGGGACAGCCTACGAGCAGTACTTC
cdr3_aa: CASSQDPGTAYEQYF

v_call: TRBV7-2
j_call: TRBJ2-5
d_call: TRBD2
clone_size: .
cdr3_nt: TGTGCCAGCAGCCCGGGACTACTCCAAGAGACCCAGTACTTC
cdr3_aa: CASSPGLLQETQYF

v_call: TRBV4-1
j_call: TRBJ2-1
d_call: .
clone_size: .
cdr3_nt: TGCGCCAGCAGCCAGGGAATTTACGGTGAGCAGTTCTTC
cdr3_aa: CASSQGIYGEQFF

v_call: TRBV7-7
j_call: TRBJ2-7
d_call: .
clone_size: .
cdr3_nt: TGTGCTAGCAGCTTAGAAACAGGGCCCTCCTACGAGCAGTACTTC
cdr3_aa: CASSLETGPSYEQYF

v_call: TRBV28
j_call: TRBJ2-7
d_call: TRBD2
clone_size: few
cdr3_nt: TGTGCCAGCAGTTCCCGAGCGGGGGGTCTCTACGAGCAGTACTTC
cdr3_aa: CASSSRAGGLYEQYF

v_call: TRBV30
j_call: TRBJ2-7
d_call: .
clone_size: .
cdr3_nt: TGTGCCTGGAGGGGTTTGGGCAGCTCCTACGAGCAGTACTTC
cdr3_aa: CAWRGLGSSYEQYF

v_call: TRBV5-5
j_call: TRBJ2-5
d_call: .
clone_size: .
cdr3_nt: TGTGCCAGCAGCACGGCCGGGGAGACCCAGTACTTC
cdr3_aa: CASSTAGETQYF

v_call: TRBV4-1
j_call: TRBJ2-1
d_call: TRBD2
clone_size: few
cdr3_nt: TGCGCCAGCAGCCTCCATAGCGGACTAGCGGGGGGCAATGAGCAGTTCTTC
cdr3_aa: CASSLHSGLAGGNEQFF

v_call: TRBV5-1
j_call: TRBJ2-3
d_call: .
clone_size: .
cdr3_nt: TGCGCCAGCAGCTTGAGAGATACGCAGTATTTT
cdr3_aa: CASSLRDTQYF

v_call: TRBV10-2
j_call: TRBJ2-7
d_call: TRBD1
clone_size: .
cdr3_nt: TGCGCCAGCAGGGCCCCCCGGGACAGAAACTACGAGCAGTACTTC
cdr3_aa: CASRAPRDRNYEQYF

v_call: TRBV7-9
j_call: TRBJ1-6
d_call: TRBD1
clone_size: .
cdr3_nt: TGTGCCAGCAGCTCTCAGGGGGGCTCCTATAATTCACCCCTCCACTTT
cdr3_aa: CASSSQGGSYNSPLHF

v_call: TRBV29-1
j_call: TRBJ2-5
d_call: .
clone_size: once
cdr3_nt: TGCAGCGCCCGAAGCGGAGAAGAGACCCAGTACTTC
cdr3_aa: CSARSGEETQYF

v_call: TRBV18
j_call: TRBJ1-1
d_call: .
clone_size: few
cdr3_nt: TGTGCCAGCTCACGGGACCGCACTGAAGCTTTCTTT
cdr3_aa: CASSRDRTEAFF

v_call: TRBV9
j_call: TRBJ2-7
d_call: TRBD2
clone_size: .
cdr3_nt: TGTGCCAGCAGCGTTGGACTAGCCTCCTACGAGCAGTACTTC
cdr3_aa: CASSVGLASYEQYF

v_call: TRBV5-4
j_call: TRBJ1-6
d_call: .
clone_size: .
cdr3_nt: TGTGCCAGCAGCCGAGACATAAATTCACCCCTCCACTTT
cdr3_aa: CASSRDINSPLHF